These T cell receptor beta chains were read from a single sample in a study of CD8 T cells in Susac syndrome. In TCRdb, the immunoSEQ multiplex PCR reads were re-called with MiXCR into one record per CDR3 protein. The sample has about 140,000 distinct CDR3 sequences; 95% are singletons. The source material was CD8+ T cells from PBMCs. The receptors originated from a human donor with Susac syndrome. Each CDR3 is given without its conserved first and last residue. Size is omitted from some rows. Given values are once, few, many or a class for expanded clones.

clone size,V gene,CDR3 protein
.,TRBV5-1,ASSQIGSADEQY
.,TRBV12-3/TRBV12-4,ASAPAANEQF
.,TRBV12-3/TRBV12-4,ASSLMNTEAF
.,TRBV5-6,ASSGGQLYPYEQY
once,TRBV4-1,ASSQDGLAHYEQY
.,TRBV4-1,ASSQGRTLEQY
.,TRBV27,ASRRSGTSVYNEQF
.,TRBV28,ASSLFPAGGGSGELF
.,TRBV5-1,ASTEDRVGFEQY
.,TRBV27,ASKFGTSITGELF
.,TRBV13,ASSSKREVDTGELF
.,TRBV7-6,ASSITGGEETQY
.,TRBV6-5,ASSYPRGRGSKDYGYT
.,TRBV13,ASSLTSWGHEQY
.,TRBV20-1,SAEIRDRVETQY
.,TRBV5-4,ASSWEGNEQY
.,TRBV5-6,ASSPGVGELF
.,TRBV1,TSSQDRRAKNIQY
.,TRBV6-5,ASRGTGDWKTEAF
.,TRBV9,ASSGPAGGYNEQF
.,TRBV30,AWRIDSSSYNEQF
.,TRBV6-4,ASSDGTDEHQKAF
.,TRBV27,ASSSSPGLASPLGETQY
.,TRBV5-1,ASSLGQGQAHGYT
.,TRBV5-5,ASSLGATSSYEQY
.,TRBV5-1,ASSLAVGEGTQY
.,TRBV5-6,ASSPRLYYGYT
.,TRBV28,ASSLRSLAGLDTQY
.,TRBV3-1,ASSQDSGSGTGELF
.,TRBV20-1,SANGDPIHTDTQY
.,TRBV25-1,ASSESARMQY
once,TRBV24-1,ATRSTHSGGPYNEQF
once,TRBV10-3,AIGQGANTEAF
.,TRBV7-9,ASSLTSGLYEQY
.,TRBV6-1,ASRAAEENQPQH
.,TRBV4-1,ASSQARGTEAF